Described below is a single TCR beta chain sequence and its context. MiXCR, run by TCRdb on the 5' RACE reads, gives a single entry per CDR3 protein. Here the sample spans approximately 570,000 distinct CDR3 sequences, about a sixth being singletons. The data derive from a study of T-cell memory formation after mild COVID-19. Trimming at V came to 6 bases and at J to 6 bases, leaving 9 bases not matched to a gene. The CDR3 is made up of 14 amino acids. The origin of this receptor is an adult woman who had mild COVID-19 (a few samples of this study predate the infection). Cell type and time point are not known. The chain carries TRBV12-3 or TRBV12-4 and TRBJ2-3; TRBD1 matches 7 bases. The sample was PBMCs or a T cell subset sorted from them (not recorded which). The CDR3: CASSYGQVADTQYF. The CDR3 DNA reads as TGTGCCAGCAGCTATGGACAGGTCGCGGATACGCAGTATTTT.